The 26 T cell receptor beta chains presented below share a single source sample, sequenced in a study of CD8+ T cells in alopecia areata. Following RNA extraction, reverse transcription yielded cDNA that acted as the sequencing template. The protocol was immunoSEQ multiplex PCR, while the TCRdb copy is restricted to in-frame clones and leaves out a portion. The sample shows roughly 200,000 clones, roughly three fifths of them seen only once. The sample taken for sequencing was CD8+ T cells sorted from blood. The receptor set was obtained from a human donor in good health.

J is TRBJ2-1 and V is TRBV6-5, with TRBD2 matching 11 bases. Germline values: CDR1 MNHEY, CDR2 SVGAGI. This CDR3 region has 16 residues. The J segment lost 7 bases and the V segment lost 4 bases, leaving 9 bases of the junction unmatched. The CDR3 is CASSSVFSGGANEQFF. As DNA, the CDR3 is TGTGCCAGCAGTTCCGTCTTTAGCGGGGGGGCGAATGAGCAGTTCTTC.

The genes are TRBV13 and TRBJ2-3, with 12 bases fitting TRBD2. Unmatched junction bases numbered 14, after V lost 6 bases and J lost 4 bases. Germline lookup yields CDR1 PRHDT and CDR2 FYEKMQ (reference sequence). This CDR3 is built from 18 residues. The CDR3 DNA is TGTGCCAGCAGAGGACTAGCGGGGAGGCCGAACCCATCAGATACGCAGTATTTT. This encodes CASRGLAGRPNPSDTQYF. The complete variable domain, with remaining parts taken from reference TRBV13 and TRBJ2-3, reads AAGVIQSPRHLIKEKRETATLKCYPIPRHDTVYWYQQGPGQDPQFLISFYEKMQSDKGSIPDRFSAQQFSDYHSELNMSSLELGDSALYFCASRGLAGRPNPSDTQYFGPGTRLTVL.

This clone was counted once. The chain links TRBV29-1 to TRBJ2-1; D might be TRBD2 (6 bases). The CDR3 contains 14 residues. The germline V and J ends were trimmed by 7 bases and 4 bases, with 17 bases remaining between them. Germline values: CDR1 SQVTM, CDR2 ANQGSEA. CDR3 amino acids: CSAEWRGGYNEQFF. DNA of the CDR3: TGCAGCGCCGAGTGGCGGGGTGGGTACAATGAGCAGTTCTTC.

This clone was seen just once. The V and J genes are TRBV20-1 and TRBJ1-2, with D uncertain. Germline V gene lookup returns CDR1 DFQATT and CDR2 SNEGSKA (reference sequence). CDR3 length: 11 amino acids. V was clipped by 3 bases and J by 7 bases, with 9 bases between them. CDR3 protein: CSARGSSGYTF. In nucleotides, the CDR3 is TGCAGTGCTAGGGGGTCTAGTGGCTACACCTTC.

CDR3 sequence reads: CASSESSGYTF. The CDR3 DNA sequence: TGCGCCAGCAGTGAGTCGAGTGGCTACACCTTC. The rearrangement links TRBV10-2 to TRBJ1-2; D gene uncertain. This CDR3 has 11 residues. Trimming removed 0 bases from V and 7 bases from J, with 3 bases in between. Germline values: CDR1 WSHSY, CDR2 SAAADI.

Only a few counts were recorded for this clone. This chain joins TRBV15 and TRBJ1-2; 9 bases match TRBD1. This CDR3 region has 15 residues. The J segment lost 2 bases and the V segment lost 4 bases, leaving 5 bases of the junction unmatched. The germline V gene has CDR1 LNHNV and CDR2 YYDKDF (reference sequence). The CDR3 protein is CATSNGGQGNYGYTF. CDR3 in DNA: TGTGCCACCAGCAATGGGGGACAGGGAAACTATGGCTACACCTTC.

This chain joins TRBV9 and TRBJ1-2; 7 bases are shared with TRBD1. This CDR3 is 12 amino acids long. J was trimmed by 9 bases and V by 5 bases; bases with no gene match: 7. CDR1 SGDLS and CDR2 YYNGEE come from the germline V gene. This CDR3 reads CASSQGGGSYTF. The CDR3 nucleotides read TGTGCCAGCAGTCAAGGGGGCGGTAGCTACACCTTC. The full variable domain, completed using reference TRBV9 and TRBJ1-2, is DSGVTQTPKHLITATGQRVTLRCSPRSGDLSVYWYQQSLDQGLQFLIQYYNGEERAKGNILERFSAQQFPDLHSELNLSSLELGDSALYFCASSQGGGSYTFGSGTRLTVV.

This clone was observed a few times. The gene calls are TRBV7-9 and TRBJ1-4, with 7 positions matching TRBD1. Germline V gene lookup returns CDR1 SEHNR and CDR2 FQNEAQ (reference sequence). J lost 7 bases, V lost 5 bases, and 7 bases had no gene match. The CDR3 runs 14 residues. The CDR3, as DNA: TGTGCCAGCAGCAACCGGGACAGAGCTGAAAAACTGTTTTTT. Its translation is CASSNRDRAEKLFF.

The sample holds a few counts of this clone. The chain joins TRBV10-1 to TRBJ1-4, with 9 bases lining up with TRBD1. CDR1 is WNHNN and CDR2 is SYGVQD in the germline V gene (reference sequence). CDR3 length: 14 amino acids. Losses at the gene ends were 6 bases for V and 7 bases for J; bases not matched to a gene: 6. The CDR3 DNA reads TGCGCCAGCAGCGGGGGACAGGGAGGTGAAAAACTGTTTTTT. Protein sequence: CASSGGQGGEKLFF.

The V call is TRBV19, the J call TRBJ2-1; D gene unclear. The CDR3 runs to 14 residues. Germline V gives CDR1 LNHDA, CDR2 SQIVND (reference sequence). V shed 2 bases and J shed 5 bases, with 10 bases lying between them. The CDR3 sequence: CASSILATNNEQFF. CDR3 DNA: TGTGCCAGTAGTATATTGGCTACTAACAATGAGCAGTTCTTC.

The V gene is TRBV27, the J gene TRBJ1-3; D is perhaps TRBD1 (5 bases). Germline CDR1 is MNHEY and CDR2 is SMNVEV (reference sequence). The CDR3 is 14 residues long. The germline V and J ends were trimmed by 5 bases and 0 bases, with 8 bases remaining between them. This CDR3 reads CASSSDSSGNTIYF. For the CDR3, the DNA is TGTGCCAGCAGTAGCGACAGCTCTGGAAACACCATATATTTT.

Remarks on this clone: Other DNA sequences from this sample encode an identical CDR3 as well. The CDR3 DNA is TGTGCCAGCAGTGAGCGCGACAGAACCTACGAGCAGTACTTC. Protein product: CASSERDRTYEQYF. The gene calls are TRBV2 and TRBJ2-7, with D perhaps matching TRBD1 (5 bases). This CDR3 has 14 residues. With 3 bases removed from V and 2 bases from J, the gap between germline ends came to 11 bases. Germline V gene data show CDR1 as SNHLY and CDR2 as FYNNEI.

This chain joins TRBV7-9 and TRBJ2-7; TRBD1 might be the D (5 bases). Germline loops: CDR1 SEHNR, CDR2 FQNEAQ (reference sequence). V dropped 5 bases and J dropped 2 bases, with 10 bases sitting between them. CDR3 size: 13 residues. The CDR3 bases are TGTGCCAGCAGCCAGACAGCCACCTACGAGCAGTACTTC. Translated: CASSQTATYEQYF.

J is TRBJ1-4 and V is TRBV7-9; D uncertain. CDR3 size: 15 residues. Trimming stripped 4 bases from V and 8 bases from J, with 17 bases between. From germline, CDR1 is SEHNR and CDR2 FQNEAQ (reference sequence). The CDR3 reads CASSSPITLDEKLFF. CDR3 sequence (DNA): TGTGCCAGCAGCTCGCCGATCACTCTGGACGAAAAACTGTTTTTT. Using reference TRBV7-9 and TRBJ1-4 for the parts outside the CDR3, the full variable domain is DTGVSQNPRHKITKRGQNVTFRCDPISEHNRLYWYRQTLGQGPEFLTYFQNEAQLEKSRLLSDRFSAERPKGSFSTLEIQRTEQGDSAMYLCASSSPITLDEKLFFGSGTQLSVL.

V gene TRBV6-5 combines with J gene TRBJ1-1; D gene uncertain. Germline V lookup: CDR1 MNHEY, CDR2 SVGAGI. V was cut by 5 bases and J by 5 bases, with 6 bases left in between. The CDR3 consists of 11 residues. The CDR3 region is CASSQWTEAFF. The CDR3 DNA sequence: TGTGCCAGCAGTCAGTGGACTGAAGCTTTCTTT.

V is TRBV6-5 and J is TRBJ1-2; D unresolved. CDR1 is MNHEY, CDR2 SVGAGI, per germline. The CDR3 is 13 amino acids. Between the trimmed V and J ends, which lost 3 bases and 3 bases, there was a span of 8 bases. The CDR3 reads CASSYSDYYGYTF. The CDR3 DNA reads TGTGCCAGCAGTTATTCGGATTACTATGGCTACACCTTC.

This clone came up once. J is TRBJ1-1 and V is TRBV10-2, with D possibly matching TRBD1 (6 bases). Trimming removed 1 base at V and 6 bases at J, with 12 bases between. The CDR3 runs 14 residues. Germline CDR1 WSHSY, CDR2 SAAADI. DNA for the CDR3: TGCGCCAGCAGTGAGTTACAGGGATTGGCTGAAGCTTTCTTT. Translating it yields CASSELQGLAEAFF.

This chain's CDR3 is CASSESEGTYEQYF. In DNA, the CDR3 is TGTGCCAGCAGTGAATCGGAGGGGACCTACGAGCAGTACTTC. The chain couples TRBV25-1 to TRBJ2-7; D may be TRBD2 (6 bases). CDR1 and CDR2 from the germline V gene are MGHDK and SYGVNS. This CDR3 comprises 14 residues. V was clipped by 1 base and J by 2 bases, with 9 bases between them.

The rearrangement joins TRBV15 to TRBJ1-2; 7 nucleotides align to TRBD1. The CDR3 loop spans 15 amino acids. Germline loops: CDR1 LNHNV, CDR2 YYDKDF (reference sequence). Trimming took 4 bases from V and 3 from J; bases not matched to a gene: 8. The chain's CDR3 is CATSTERGQYYGYTF. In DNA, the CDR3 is TGTGCCACCAGCACGGAGAGGGGACAGTACTATGGCTACACCTTC.

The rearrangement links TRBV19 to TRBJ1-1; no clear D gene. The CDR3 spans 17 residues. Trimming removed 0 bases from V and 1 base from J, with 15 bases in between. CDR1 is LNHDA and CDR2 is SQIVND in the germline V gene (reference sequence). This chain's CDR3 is CASSIDSNGFRNTEAFF. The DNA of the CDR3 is TGTGCCAGTAGTATAGATTCTAACGGGTTTCGGAACACTGAAGCTTTCTTT. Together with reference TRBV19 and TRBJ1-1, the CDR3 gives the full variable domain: DGGITQSPKYLFRKEGQNVTLSCEQNLNHDAMYWYRQDPGQGLRLIYYSQIVNDFQKGDIAEGYSVSREKKESFPLTVTSAQKNPTAFYLCASSIDSNGFRNTEAFFGQGTRLTVV.

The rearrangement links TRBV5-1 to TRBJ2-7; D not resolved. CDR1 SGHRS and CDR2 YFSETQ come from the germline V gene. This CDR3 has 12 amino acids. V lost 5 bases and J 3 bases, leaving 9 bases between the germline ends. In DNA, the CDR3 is TGCGCCAGCAGTACATCGGGCTACGAGCAGTACTTC. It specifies CASSTSGYEQYF.

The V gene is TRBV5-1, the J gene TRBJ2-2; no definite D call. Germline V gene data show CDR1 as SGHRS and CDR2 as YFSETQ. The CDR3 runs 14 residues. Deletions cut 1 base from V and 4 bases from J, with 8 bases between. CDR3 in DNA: TGCGCCAGCAGCTTGCGACGGAGCACCGGGGAGCTGTTTTTT. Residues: CASSLRRSTGELFF.

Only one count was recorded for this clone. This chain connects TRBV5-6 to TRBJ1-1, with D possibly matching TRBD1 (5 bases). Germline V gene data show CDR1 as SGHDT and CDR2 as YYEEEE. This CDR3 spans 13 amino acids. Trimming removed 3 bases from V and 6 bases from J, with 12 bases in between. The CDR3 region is CASSSGDPAEAFF. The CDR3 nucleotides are TGTGCCAGCAGCTCCGGGGACCCGGCTGAAGCTTTCTTT.

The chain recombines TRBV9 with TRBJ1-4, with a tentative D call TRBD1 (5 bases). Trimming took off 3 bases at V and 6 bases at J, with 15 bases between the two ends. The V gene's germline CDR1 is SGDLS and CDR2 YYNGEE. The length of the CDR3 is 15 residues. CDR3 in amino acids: CASSGAGTGYEKLFF. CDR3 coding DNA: TGTGCCAGCAGCGGAGCCGGGACGGGGTATGAAAAACTGTTTTTT.

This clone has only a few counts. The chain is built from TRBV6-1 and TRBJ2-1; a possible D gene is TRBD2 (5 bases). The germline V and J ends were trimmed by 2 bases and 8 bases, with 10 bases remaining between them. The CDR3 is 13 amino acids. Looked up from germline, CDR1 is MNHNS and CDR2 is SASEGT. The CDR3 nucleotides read TGTGCCAGCAGTGAATTAGGGCGGGATGAGCAGTTCTTC. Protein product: CASSELGRDEQFF.

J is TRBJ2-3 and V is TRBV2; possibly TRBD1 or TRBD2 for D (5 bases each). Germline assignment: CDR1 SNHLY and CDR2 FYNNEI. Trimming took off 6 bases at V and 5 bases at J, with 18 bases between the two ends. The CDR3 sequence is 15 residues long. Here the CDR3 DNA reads TGTGCCAGCAGCGAGGGACCGAGGGCACAAGATACGCAGTATTTT. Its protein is CASSEGPRAQDTQYF.